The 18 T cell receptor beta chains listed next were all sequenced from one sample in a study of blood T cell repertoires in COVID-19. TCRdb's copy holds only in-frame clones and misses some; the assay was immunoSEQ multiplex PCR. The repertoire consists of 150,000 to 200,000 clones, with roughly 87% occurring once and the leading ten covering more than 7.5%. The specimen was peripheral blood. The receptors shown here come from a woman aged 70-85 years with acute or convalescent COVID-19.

The CDR3 DNA reads TGTGCCAGCAGCGTAGAGGGAGCGGGGGGGCCTTCCGTACGCAATGAGCAGTTCTTC. This sequence encodes CASSVEGAGGPSVRNEQFF. This chain joins TRBV9 and TRBJ2-1, with 10 bases fitting TRBD2. Germline loops: CDR1 SGDLS, CDR2 YYNGEE. Unmatched junction bases numbered 15, after V lost 0 bases and J lost 6 bases. This CDR3 comprises 19 residues.

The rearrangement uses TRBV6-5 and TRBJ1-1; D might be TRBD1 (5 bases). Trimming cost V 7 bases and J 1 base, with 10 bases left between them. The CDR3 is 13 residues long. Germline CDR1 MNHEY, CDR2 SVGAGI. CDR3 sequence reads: CASKIDRNTEAFF. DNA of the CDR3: TGTGCCAGCAAAATCGACAGGAACACTGAAGCTTTCTTT.

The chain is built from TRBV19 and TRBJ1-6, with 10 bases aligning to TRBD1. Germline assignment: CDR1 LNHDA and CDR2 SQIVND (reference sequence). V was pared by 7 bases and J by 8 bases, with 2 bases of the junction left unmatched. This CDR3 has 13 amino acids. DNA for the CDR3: TGTGCCAGTAAGGGACAGGGGTATTCACCCCTCCACTTT. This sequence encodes CASKGQGYSPLHF. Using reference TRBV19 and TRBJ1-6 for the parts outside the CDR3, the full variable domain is DGGITQSPKYLFRKEGQNVTLSCEQNLNHDAMYWYRQDPGQGLRLIYYSQIVNDFQKGDIAEGYSVSREKKESFPLTVTSAQKNPTAFYLCASKGQGYSPLHFGNGTRLTVT.

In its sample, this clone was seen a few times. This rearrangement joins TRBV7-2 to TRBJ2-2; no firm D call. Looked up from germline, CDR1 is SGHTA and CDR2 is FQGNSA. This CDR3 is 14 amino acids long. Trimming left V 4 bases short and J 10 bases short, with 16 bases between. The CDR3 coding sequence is TGTGCCAGCAGCTCACATACCGTTCAGAAGGAGCTGTTTTTT. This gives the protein CASSSHTVQKELFF.

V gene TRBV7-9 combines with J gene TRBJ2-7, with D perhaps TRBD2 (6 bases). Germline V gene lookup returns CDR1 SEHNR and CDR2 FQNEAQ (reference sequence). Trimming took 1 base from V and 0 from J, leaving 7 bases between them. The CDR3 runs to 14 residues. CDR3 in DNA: TGTGCCAGCAGCTTAGGGGGGGTCTCCTACGAGCAGTACTTC. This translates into CASSLGGVSYEQYF.

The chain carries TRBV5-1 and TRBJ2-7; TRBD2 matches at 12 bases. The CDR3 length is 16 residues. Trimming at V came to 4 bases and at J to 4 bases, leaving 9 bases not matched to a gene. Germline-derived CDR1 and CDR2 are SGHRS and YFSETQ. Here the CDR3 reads CASSPRLAGVSYEQYF. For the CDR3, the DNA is TGCGCCAGCAGCCCGAGACTAGCGGGAGTTTCATACGAGCAGTACTTC. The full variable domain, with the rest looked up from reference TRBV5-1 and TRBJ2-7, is KAGVTQTPRYLIKTRGQQVTLSCSPISGHRSVSWYQQTPGQGLQFLFEYFSETQRNKGNFPGRFSGRQFSNSRSEMNVSTLELGDSALYLCASSPRLAGVSYEQYFGPGTRLTVT.

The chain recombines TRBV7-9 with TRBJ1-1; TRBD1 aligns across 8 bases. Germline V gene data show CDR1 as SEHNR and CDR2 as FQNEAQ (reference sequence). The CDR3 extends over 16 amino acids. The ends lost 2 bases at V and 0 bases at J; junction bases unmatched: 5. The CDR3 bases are TGTGCCAGCAGCTTAAACCAGGGGGCGGTGAACACTGAAGCTTTCTTT. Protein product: CASSLNQGAVNTEAFF. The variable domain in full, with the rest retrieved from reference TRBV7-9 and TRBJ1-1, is DTGVSQNPRHKITKRGQNVTFRCDPISEHNRLYWYRQTLGQGPEFLTYFQNEAQLEKSRLLSDRFSAERPKGSFSTLEIQRTEQGDSAMYLCASSLNQGAVNTEAFFGQGTRLTVV.

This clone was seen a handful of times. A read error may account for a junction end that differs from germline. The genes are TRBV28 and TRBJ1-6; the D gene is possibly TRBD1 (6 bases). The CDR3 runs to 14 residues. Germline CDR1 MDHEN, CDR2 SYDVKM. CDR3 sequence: CATSSGQINSPLHF. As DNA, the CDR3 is TGTGCCACCAGTTCGGGACAAATTAATTCACCCCTCCACTTT.

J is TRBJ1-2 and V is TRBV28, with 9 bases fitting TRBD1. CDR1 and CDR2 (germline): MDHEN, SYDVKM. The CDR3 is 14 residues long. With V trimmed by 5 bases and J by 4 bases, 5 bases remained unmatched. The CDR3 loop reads CASSTGGYGYGYTF. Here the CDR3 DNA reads TGTGCCAGCAGTACAGGGGGCTACGGCTATGGCTACACCTTC.

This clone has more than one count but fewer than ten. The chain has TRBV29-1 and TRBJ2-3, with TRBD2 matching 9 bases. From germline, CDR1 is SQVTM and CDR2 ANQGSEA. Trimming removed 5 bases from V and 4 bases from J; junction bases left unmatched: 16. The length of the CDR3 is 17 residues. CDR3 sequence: CSVPGLGRREGPDTQYF. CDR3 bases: TGCAGCGTTCCGGGACTGGGTAGGCGGGAGGGGCCAGATACGCAGTATTTT.

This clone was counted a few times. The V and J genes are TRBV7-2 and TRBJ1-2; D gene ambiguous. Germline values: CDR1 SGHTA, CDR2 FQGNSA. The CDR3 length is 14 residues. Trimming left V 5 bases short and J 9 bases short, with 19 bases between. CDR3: CASSPDPGRGSYTF. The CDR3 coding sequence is TGTGCCAGCAGCCCCGACCCGGGGAGAGGGAGCTACACCTTC.

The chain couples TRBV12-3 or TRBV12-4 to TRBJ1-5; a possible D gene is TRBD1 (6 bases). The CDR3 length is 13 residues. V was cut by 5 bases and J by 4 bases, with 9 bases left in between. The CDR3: CASSGQLNQPQHF. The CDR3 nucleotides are TGTGCCAGCAGTGGACAGCTAAATCAGCCCCAGCATTTT.

In DNA, the CDR3 is TGTGCCATCAGTGAGGGGCCAAACGGGGCTAATGAAAAACTGTTTTTT. This sequence encodes CAISEGPNGANEKLFF. J is TRBJ1-4 and V is TRBV10-3; D is undetermined. Germline V lookup: CDR1 ENHRY, CDR2 SYGVKD. Trimming removed 2 bases from V and 3 bases from J, with 13 bases in between. The CDR3 consists of 16 residues.

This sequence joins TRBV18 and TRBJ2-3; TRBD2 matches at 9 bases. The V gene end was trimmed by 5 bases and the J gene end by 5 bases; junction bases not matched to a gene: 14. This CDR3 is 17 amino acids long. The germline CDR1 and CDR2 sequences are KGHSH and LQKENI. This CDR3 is CASSFLVAGARGDTQYF. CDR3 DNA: TGTGCCAGCTCATTCCTTGTAGCGGGAGCCCGGGGAGATACGCAGTATTTT.

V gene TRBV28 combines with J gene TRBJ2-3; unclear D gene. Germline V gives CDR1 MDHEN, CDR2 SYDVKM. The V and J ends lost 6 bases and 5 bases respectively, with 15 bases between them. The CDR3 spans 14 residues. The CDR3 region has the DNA TGTGCCAGCAGCTTGACCGGTGGGCTAGATACGCAGTATTTT. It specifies CASSLTGGLDTQYF.

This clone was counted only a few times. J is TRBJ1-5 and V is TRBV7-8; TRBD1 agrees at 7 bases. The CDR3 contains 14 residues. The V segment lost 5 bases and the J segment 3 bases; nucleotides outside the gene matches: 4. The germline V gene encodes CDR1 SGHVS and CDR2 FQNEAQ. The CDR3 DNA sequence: TGTGCCAGCAGCACGGGACAGTTCAATCAGCCCCAGCATTTT. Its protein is CASSTGQFNQPQHF.

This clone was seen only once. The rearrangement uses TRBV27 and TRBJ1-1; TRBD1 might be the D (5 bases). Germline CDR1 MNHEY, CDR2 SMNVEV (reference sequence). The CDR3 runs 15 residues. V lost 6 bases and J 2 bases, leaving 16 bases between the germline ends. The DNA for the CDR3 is TGTGCCAGCAGCCCCCGATGGGGGGGTAACACTGAAGCTTTCTTT. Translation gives CASSPRWGGNTEAFF.

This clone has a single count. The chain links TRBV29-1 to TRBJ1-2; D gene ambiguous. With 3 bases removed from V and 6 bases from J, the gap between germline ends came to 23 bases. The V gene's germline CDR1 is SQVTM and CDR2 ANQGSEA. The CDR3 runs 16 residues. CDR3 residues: CSVDMRRASRVDGYTF. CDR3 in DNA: TGCAGCGTTGATATGAGGAGGGCCTCGCGGGTGGATGGCTACACCTTC.